The 6 T cell receptor beta chains listed next were all sequenced from one sample in a study of cytomegalovirus exposure and HLA in healthy donors. With 60 Vbeta and 13 Jbeta primers, the PCR was carried out. Using immunoSEQ multiplex PCR, the repertoire was profiled, and TCRdb retains in-frame clones only, with some absent. This sample yields approximately 210,000 clones, of which roughly 73% are seen a single time; over 2% belongs to the top ten. The material sequenced was PBMCs. The receptors were gathered from a woman in her twenties or thirties in good health and CMV-seropositive.

The chain has TRBV28 and TRBJ2-3; D not resolved. Germline CDR1 reads MDHEN; CDR2 reads SYDVKM. Trimming took off 5 bases at V and 4 bases at J, with 13 bases between the two ends. The CDR3 consists of 14 residues. The CDR3 DNA is TGTGCCAGCAGTGGCGAACTGGGCGCAGATACGCAGTATTTT. Its protein product is CASSGELGADTQYF. Full variable domain (missing parts from reference TRBV28 and TRBJ2-3): DVKVTQSSRYLVKRTGEKVFLECVQDMDHENMFWYRQDPGLGLRLIYFSYDVKMKEKGDIPEGYSVSREKKERFSLILESASTNQTSMYLCASSGELGADTQYFGPGTRLTVL.

Only one count was recorded for this clone. The CDR3 sequence is CASSPGLAGGEQYF. For the CDR3, the DNA is TGTGCCAGCTCACCAGGACTAGCGGGGGGTGAGCAGTACTTC. The chain links TRBV18 to TRBJ2-7, with TRBD2 matching over 14 bases. Germline lookup yields CDR1 KGHSH and CDR2 LQKENI. The V and J ends lost 2 bases and 7 bases, in that order; junction bases with no gene match: 1. This CDR3 comprises 14 residues.

V usage is TRBV29-1 and J usage is TRBJ2-1, with TRBD2 identical over 7 bases. This CDR3 spans 13 amino acids. V was clipped by 8 bases and J by 8 bases; unmatched bases: 12. Per germline, CDR1 SQVTM and CDR2 ANQGSEA. The CDR3 DNA follows: TGCAGCATAGGTCGGGCGGGAGCGTATGAGCAGTTCTTC. This codes for CSIGRAGAYEQFF.

The V call is TRBV9, the J call TRBJ2-1, with 7 nucleotides matching TRBD2. CDR3 length equals 16 residues. The germline V gene encodes CDR1 SGDLS and CDR2 YYNGEE. Trimming cost V 2 bases and J 3 bases; bases outside gene matches: 8. CDR3 DNA sequence: TGTGCCAGCAGCGTGGGAGGAGCGGGGTACTACAATGAGCAGTTCTTC. It translates to CASSVGGAGYYNEQFF. Drawing the rest from reference TRBV9 and TRBJ2-1, the complete variable domain is DSGVTQTPKHLITATGQRVTLRCSPRSGDLSVYWYQQSLDQGLQFLIQYYNGEERAKGNILERFSAQQFPDLHSELNLSSLELGDSALYFCASSVGGAGYYNEQFFGPGTRLTVL.

This clone was seen only a few times. The V call is TRBV28, the J call TRBJ1-2; TRBD1 matches at 9 bases. CDR3 size: 16 residues. CDR1 MDHEN and CDR2 SYDVKM come from the germline V gene. Trimming removed 2 bases from V and 5 bases from J; junction bases left unmatched: 9. The DNA for the CDR3 is TGTGCCAGCAGTTTAGGACAGGGGAAAAAGGGATATGGCTACACCTTC. Its translation: CASSLGQGKKGYGYTF.

The chain links TRBV4-2 to TRBJ2-3; the match to TRBD2 covers 8 bases. Germline assignment: CDR1 LGHNA and CDR2 YNFKEQ. The length of the CDR3 is 14 residues. J lost 7 bases, V lost 5 bases, and 8 bases had no gene match. CDR3 nucleotide sequence: TGTGCCAGCAGCGGAAGCGGGGGAGGGTATACGCAGTATTTT. Protein product: CASSGSGGGYTQYF.